This TCR beta chain is from a study of blood T cell repertoires in COVID-19. Overall study context: Samples representing acute and convalescent COVID-19 were sourced from the United States, Italy and Spain.

Those enrolled, adults aged about 18 to 95 years, came from about two dozen US areas. Measured with immunoSEQ multiplex PCR; TCRdb has only the in-frame clones, and not every one. The table shows over 150,000 clones, with approximately 85% occurring only once. CDR3 length: 15 residues. V lost 8 bases and J lost 2, with 13 bases in between. Germline V gene sequence: CDR1 LNHDA, CDR2 SQIVND (reference sequence). This clone showed up just a few times. The sample consisted of PBMCs or T cells enriched from blood (not recorded which). The TCR sequence derives from a man between 40 and 49 years old who had recovered from COVID-19. The rearrangement links TRBV19 to TRBJ2-6; D not certain. For the CDR3, the DNA is TGTGCCAGTTCACTCTCCGAGACTGGGGCCAACGTCCTGACTTTC. It codes for CASSLSETGANVLTF.